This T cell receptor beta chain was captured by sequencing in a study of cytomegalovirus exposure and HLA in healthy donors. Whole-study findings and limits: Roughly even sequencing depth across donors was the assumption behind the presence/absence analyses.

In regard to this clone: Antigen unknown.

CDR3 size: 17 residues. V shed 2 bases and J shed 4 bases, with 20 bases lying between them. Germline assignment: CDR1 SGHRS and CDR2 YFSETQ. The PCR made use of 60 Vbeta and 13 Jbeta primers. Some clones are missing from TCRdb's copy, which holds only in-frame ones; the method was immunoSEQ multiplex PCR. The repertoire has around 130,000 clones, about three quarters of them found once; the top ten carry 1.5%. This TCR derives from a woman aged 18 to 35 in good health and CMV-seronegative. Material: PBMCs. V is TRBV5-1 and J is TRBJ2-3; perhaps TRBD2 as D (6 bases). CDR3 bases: TGCGCCAGCAGCTTCGGGGGAAGTCTGTGGCGGGCAGATACGCAGTATTTT. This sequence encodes CASSFGGSLWRADTQYF.